What follows are 3 T cell receptor beta chains derived from one specimen sequenced in a study of T cells in localized non-small cell lung cancer (dated by TCRdb to about 2020). The library was built by means of the immunoSEQ multiplex PCR assay. Entries here come from immuneACCESS through TCRdb and include only in-frame sequences with V and J called. Some clones fail to appear in such tables; in the studies checked, an unresolved V gene covers under half of the shortfall, and the cause of the remainder is unknown. Recorded for this sample are roughly 30,000 clones; roughly 90% of them occurred a single time. Approximately 2.7% of the sample is taken by the ten largest. The input for sequencing was peripheral blood, taken before any cancer treatment. The receptors were gathered from a woman aged 18-55 years with stage I lung adenocarcinoma.

CDR3: CASRITGGAWGTEAFF. The CDR3 DNA reads as TGTGCCAGTAGAATCACAGGGGGCGCCTGGGGCACTGAAGCTTTCTTT. The gene calls are TRBV19 and TRBJ1-1, with TRBD1 identical over 9 bases. CDR1 and CDR2 (germline): LNHDA, SQIVND (reference sequence). The CDR3 contains 16 residues. V shed 6 bases, J shed 4 bases, and the junction held 12 bases outside the gene matches.

The chain recombines TRBV5-1 with TRBJ2-3; D not certain. The length of the CDR3 is 11 residues. Looked up from germline, CDR1 is SGHRS and CDR2 is YFSETQ. V lost 6 bases and J lost 1, with 3 bases in between. CDR3 nucleotide sequence: TGCGCCAGCATGGGCACAGATACGCAGTATTTT. Protein sequence: CASMGTDTQYF.

V usage is TRBV6-6 and J usage is TRBJ2-7; either TRBD1 or TRBD2 may supply D (5 bases each). The CDR3 length is 14 residues. Germline V gene lookup returns CDR1 MNHNY and CDR2 SVGAGI (reference sequence). Trimming stripped 7 bases from V and 0 bases from J, with 13 bases between. The CDR3 coding sequence is TGTGCCAGCACCGACTCAGGGAGCTCCTACGAGCAGTACTTC. Translation gives CASTDSGSSYEQYF.